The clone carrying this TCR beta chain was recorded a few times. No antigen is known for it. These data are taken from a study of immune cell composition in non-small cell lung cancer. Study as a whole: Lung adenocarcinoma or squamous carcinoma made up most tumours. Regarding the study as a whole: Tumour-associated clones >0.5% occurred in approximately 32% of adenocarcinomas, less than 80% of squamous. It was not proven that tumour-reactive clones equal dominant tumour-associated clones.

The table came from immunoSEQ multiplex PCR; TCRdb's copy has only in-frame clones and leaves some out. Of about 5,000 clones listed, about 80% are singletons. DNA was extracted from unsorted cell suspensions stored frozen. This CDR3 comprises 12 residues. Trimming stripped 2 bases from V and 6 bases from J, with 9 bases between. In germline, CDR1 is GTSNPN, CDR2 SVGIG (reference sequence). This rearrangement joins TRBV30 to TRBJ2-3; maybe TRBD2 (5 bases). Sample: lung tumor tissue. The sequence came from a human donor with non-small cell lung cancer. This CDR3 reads CAWSRTADTQYF. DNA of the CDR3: TGTGCCTGGAGTAGGACTGCTGATACGCAGTATTTT. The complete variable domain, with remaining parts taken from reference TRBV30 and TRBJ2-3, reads SQTIHQWPATLVQPVGSPLSLECTVEGTSNPNLYWYRQAAGRGLQLLFYSVGIGQISSEVPQNLSASRPQDRQFILSSKKLLLSDSGFYLCAWSRTADTQYFGPGTRLTVL.